The clone carrying this TCR beta chain was seen ten or more times. Its antigen is currently unknown. This record comes from a study of neurological immune-mediated disorders. CDR3 length: 15 amino acids. Germline-derived CDR1 and CDR2 are SNHLY and FYNNEI. V was trimmed by 6 bases and J by 0 bases, leaving 11 bases between them. Each TCR transcript was tagged with a 10-nucleotide random UMI during 5'RACE. TCRdb redid the calling of the 5' RACE reads with MiXCR, one entry per CDR3 protein. The data show tens of thousands of distinct CDR3 sequences, with 3.4% seen just once and approximately 3.7% held by the top ten. Findings and limits, study-wide: Multiple sclerosis was found to have the least TCR clonal expansion, below healthy controls, and HTLV-1-associated myelopathy the most.

The source material was PBMCs. This sequence originates from a man aged 35 to 55 with multiple sclerosis. The chain is built from TRBV2 and TRBJ2-2, with TRBD1 as a possible D gene (5 bases). CDR3 nucleotides: TGTGCCAGCAGATCCGACAGAACGAACACCGGGGAGCTGTTTTTT. The encoded protein is CASRSDRTNTGELFF.